This T cell receptor (beta chain) was identified in a study of T cells in localized non-small cell lung cancer. From germline, CDR1 is LGHNA and CDR2 YNFKEQ. V was trimmed by 2 bases and J by 8 bases, leaving 7 bases between them. The CDR3 spans 13 residues. Here immunoSEQ multiplex PCR was the method, and the copy in TCRdb shows in-frame clones only, minus some. The table lists some 53,000 clones, around 86% of them singletons. The rearrangement joins TRBV4-2 to TRBJ1-6; D ambiguous. The sample here was peripheral blood, taken before any cancer treatment. The TCR originated in a male donor at least 60 years old with stage III squamous cell lung carcinoma. Written as DNA, the CDR3 is TGTGCCAGCAGCCAAAGTCGATATTCACCCCTCCACTTT. It translates to CASSQSRYSPLHF.